This TCR beta chain was retrieved from a study of control samples from healthy donors and cancer patients. Generated by immunoSEQ multiplex PCR, the TCRdb table keeps only in-frame clones and is missing some. The table shows about 97,000 clones, with 80% to 90% occurring only once. From germline, CDR1 is MNHEY and CDR2 SVGAGI. The CDR3 length is 14 residues. Trimming took 6 bases from V and 5 from J; bases not matched to a gene: 5. The clonotype was recovered from a man in his thirties or forties in good health. Sequenced material: blood. This chain connects TRBV6-5 to TRBJ1-5; 9 positions agree with TRBD1. The CDR3 region has the DNA TGTGCCAGCAGCCCAGACAGGGGGTATCAGCCCCAGCATTTT. It encodes CASSPDRGYQPQHF.